This T cell receptor (beta chain) was found in a study of technical replicates of blood from a few donors. Sequencing was performed with immunoSEQ multiplex PCR; in TCRdb, only in-frame clones are kept and a portion is missing. The table lists tens of thousands of clones, 92% of them singletons. The CDR3 has 15 residues. CDR1 is MNHNS, CDR2 SASEGT, per germline. The V gene end was trimmed by 8 bases and the J gene end by 4 bases; junction bases not matched to a gene: 12. The chain carries TRBV6-1 and TRBJ2-7, with 9 bases aligning to TRBD1. Sequencing was done on a sample of PBMCs. The receptor comes from a human donor in good health. Some clones in this sample may be carry-over from other donors' samples. CDR3 in DNA: TGTGCCAGCCCCACCCGGACAGGGGACTTATACGAGCAGTACTTC. It yields the protein CASPTRTGDLYEQYF.